What follows are 21 T cell receptor beta chains derived from one specimen sequenced in a study of T-cell reconstitution after alpha-beta-depleted transplantation in children listed by TCRdb under 2016. To prepare the library, PCR was applied. Sequenced using an Illumina HiSeq 2500. To normalize quantification of the TCRbeta repertoire, the TCR libraries were built with molecular barcoding that relied on unique molecular identifiers. The public reads were reprocessed in TCRdb via fastp at Q25 and MiXCR, keeping in-frame beta chains. CDR3 protein sequences are deduplicated, and each keeps its most common genes and DNA. For this sample there are some 830,000 distinct CDR3 sequences; roughly 16% appear just once. Clones ranked in the top ten supply just under 5% of the sample. Explained via the paper, the treatment or condition label denotes: allogeneic hematopoietic cell transplantation with graft depleted of TCRalphabeta T cells and CD19 B cells.

The material was PBMCs, mostly from graft donor cells, obtained 360 days after TCRalphabeta/CD19-depleted stem cell transplant. These receptors originate from a male patient younger than 18 who had a stem cell transplant for acute lymphoblastic leukemia, so the T cells may come from the graft donor.

This clonotype turned up a few times. The chain carries TRBV9 and TRBJ2-1, with D perhaps assigned TRBD1 or TRBD2 (6 bases each). The germline V gene has CDR1 SGDLS and CDR2 YYNGEE. This CDR3 has 15 residues. The germline V and J ends were trimmed by 3 bases and 0 bases, with 10 bases remaining between them. The CDR3 protein is CASSEGGSSYNEQFF. The CDR3 DNA reads as TGTGCCAGCAGCGAGGGGGGAAGCTCCTACAATGAGCAGTTCTTC.

This clonotype was seen only a few times. CDR3 DNA sequence: TGCGCCAGCAGCCCCAGGACTAGCGGGTCTGTAGCCAAAAACATTCAGTACTTC. Its protein is CASSPRTSGSVAKNIQYF. The chain uses TRBV4-1 and TRBJ2-4; 11 positions agree with TRBD2. The CDR3 sequence is 18 residues long. The trim removed 4 bases at V and 0 bases at J, leaving 8 bases unmatched. The germline V gene has CDR1 MGHRA and CDR2 YSYEKL.

Ten or more counts support this clonotype. The genes are TRBV10-1 and TRBJ2-2, with 14 positions matching TRBD2. This CDR3 contains 18 residues. V dropped 6 bases and J dropped 1; count of bases not matched to a gene: 7. Germline V gene lookup returns CDR1 WNHNN and CDR2 SYGVQD (reference sequence). CDR3 in amino acids: CASSRLAGGPRNTGELFF. The DNA for the CDR3 is TGCGCCAGCAGCCGACTAGCGGGAGGGCCTCGGAACACCGGGGAGCTGTTTTTT.

Regarding this clonotype: An end of the junction differs from the germline gene, which may be a read error. This chain connects TRBV20-1 to TRBJ2-3; 8 positions agree with TRBD2. CDR3 length: 15 amino acids. Germline loops: CDR1 DFQATT, CDR2 SNEGSKA (reference sequence). CDR3 amino acids: CSAREGTRTPETRYF. DNA for the CDR3: TGCAGTGCTAGAGAGGGGACTAGGACCCCGGAGACGCGGTATTTT.

In its sample, this clonotype was seen a few times. The rearrangement joins TRBV5-1 to TRBJ2-1; D gene unclear. The CDR3 length is 15 residues. V gave up 0 bases and J gave up 3 bases, with 10 bases separating them. In germline, CDR1 is SGHRS, CDR2 YFSETQ. The DNA of the CDR3 is TGCGCCAGCAGCTTGGAGTTCAAAAACTACAATGAGCAGTTCTTC. Its protein is CASSLEFKNYNEQFF.

This clonotype was picked up one time. The chain employs TRBV11-2 and TRBJ2-7, with D maybe TRBD2 (6 bases). Germline values: CDR1 SGHAT, CDR2 FQNNGV. This CDR3 is built from 16 residues. Trimming removed 5 bases from V and 2 bases from J, with 19 bases in between. The CDR3 is CASSLRSGLLTYEQYF. The CDR3 DNA follows: TGTGCCAGCAGCCTACGGAGCGGGTTACTGACCTACGAGCAGTACTTC.

The table lists this clonotype with many counts. In DNA form, the CDR3 reads TGCGCCAGCAGCCAAGGACAGGGCCTGAACACCGGGGAGCTGTTTTTT. Translation gives CASSQGQGLNTGELFF. V is TRBV5-1 and J is TRBJ2-2; the match to TRBD1 covers 8 bases. The CDR3 consists of 16 residues. The J segment lost 1 base and the V segment lost 4 bases, leaving 6 bases of the junction unmatched. CDR1 and CDR2 (germline): SGHRS, YFSETQ.

The V and J genes are TRBV12-3 or TRBV12-4 and TRBJ2-1; no firm D call. The V and J ends lost 8 bases and 0 bases respectively, with 14 bases between them. The CDR3 spans 15 residues. The CDR3 sequence is CASRTEMSSYNEQFF. The CDR3 coding sequence is TGTGCCAGCCGCACGGAGATGAGCTCCTACAATGAGCAGTTCTTC.

The chain uses TRBV20-1 and TRBJ2-7; 8 nucleotides match TRBD1. The V segment lost 2 bases and the J segment 0 bases; nucleotides outside the gene matches: 6. This CDR3 contains 15 residues. The germline V gene has CDR1 DFQATT and CDR2 SNEGSKA (reference sequence). CDR3 nucleotide sequence: TGCAGTGCTAGATGGACAGGGCGAAGCTCCTACGAGCAGTACTTC. Protein product: CSARWTGRSSYEQYF.

V usage is TRBV27 and J usage is TRBJ2-7; TRBD1 agrees at 7 bases. From germline, CDR1 is MNHEY and CDR2 SMNVEV (reference sequence). Trimming took 6 bases from V and 7 from J; bases not matched to a gene: 6. CDR3 size: 12 residues. As DNA, the CDR3 is TGTGCCAGCAGGACAGGGTTGGATGAGCAGTACTTC. Its translation is CASRTGLDEQYF.

The chain joins TRBV24-1 to TRBJ2-2; D call uncertain. This CDR3 has 13 amino acids. V gave up 4 bases and J gave up 2 bases, with 4 bases separating them. CDR1 is KGHDR, CDR2 SFDVKD, per germline. CDR3 loop: CATSDVNTGELFF. CDR3 DNA sequence: TGTGCCACCAGTGACGTTAACACCGGGGAGCTGTTTTTT.

In this sample, this clonotype turned up a few times. The chain recombines TRBV15 with TRBJ2-3; D is undetermined. Trimming shortened V by 6 bases and J by 3 bases, and 16 bases separated the two germline ends. The CDR3 extends over 15 amino acids. Germline loops: CDR1 LNHNV, CDR2 YYDKDF (reference sequence). The CDR3 sequence is CATSVSPSTTDTQYF. The CDR3 region has the DNA TGTGCCACCAGTGTTAGCCCCAGCACGACAGATACGCAGTATTTT.

This clonotype was observed at least ten times. The chain joins TRBV6-5 to TRBJ2-3; 9 bases match TRBD1. The ends lost 2 bases at V and 0 bases at J; junction bases unmatched: 0. CDR1 and CDR2 (germline): MNHEY, SVGAGI. The CDR3 totals 15 residues. The CDR3 sequence is CASSYGTGSTDTQYF. The DNA of the CDR3 is TGTGCCAGCAGTTACGGGACAGGGAGCACAGATACGCAGTATTTT.

The chain carries TRBV29-1 and TRBJ1-1; a weak D match, TRBD1 (5 bases). Trimming removed 7 bases from V and 4 bases from J, with 13 bases in between. CDR3 length: 12 amino acids. Germline V gives CDR1 SQVTM, CDR2 ANQGSEA. CDR3 region: CSAGTLGTEAFF. CDR3 sequence (DNA): TGCAGCGCTGGGACGTTGGGCACTGAAGCTTTCTTT.

In the case of this clonotype: A single base separates this from a much larger clone, so it may be a read error. V and J are TRBV7-3 and TRBJ2-3; no clear D gene. The CDR3 is 13 amino acids. CDR1 is SGHTA and CDR2 is FQGTGA in the germline V gene. Deletions cut 2 bases from V and 4 bases from J, with 7 bases between. The CDR3 coding sequence is TGTGCCAGCAGCTTAGACCCCCCAGATACGCAGTATTTT. Translated, it gives CASSLDPPDTQYF.

The rearrangement joins TRBV24-1 to TRBJ2-7; 7 nucleotides agree with TRBD2. Germline assignment: CDR1 KGHDR and CDR2 SFDVKD. Trimming cost V 5 bases and J 0 bases; bases outside gene matches: 3. This CDR3 region has 14 residues. The CDR3 coding sequence is TGTGCCACCAGTGGGCTAGCGGTCTCCTACGAGCAGTACTTC. Protein product: CATSGLAVSYEQYF.

The gene calls are TRBV6-1 and TRBJ1-1; no definite D call. The ends were cut back, 11 bases at V and 0 bases at J, with 7 bases in the middle. This CDR3 region has 11 residues. Germline CDR1 and CDR2: MNHNS and SASEGT. CDR3 region: CAGYLNTEAFF. In DNA, the CDR3 is TGTGCCGGGTACCTGAACACTGAAGCTTTCTTT.

The J gene is TRBJ1-1, the V gene TRBV9, with D tentatively TRBD1 (5 bases). The CDR3 is 14 residues long. Germline values: CDR1 SGDLS, CDR2 YYNGEE. V was shortened by 1 base and J by 5 bases, with 12 bases between the two germline ends. CDR3 sequence (DNA): TGTGCCAGCAGCGTATTTGGGGGTGGAACTGAAGCTTTCTTT. It translates to CASSVFGGGTEAFF.

This clonotype appeared a few times. This chain uses TRBV4-1 with TRBJ1-1; perhaps TRBD1 as D (5 bases). The CDR3 is 14 residues long. V was cut by 1 base and J by 1 base, with 7 bases left in between. Per the germline V gene, CDR1 is MGHRA and CDR2 is YSYEKL. Here the CDR3 DNA reads TGCGCCAGCAGCCAAGCAGACAGGAACACTGAAGCTTTCTTT. Its translation: CASSQADRNTEAFF.

A few counts support this clonotype. V usage is TRBV20-1 and J usage is TRBJ1-4; maybe TRBD1 (6 bases). CDR1 and CDR2 (germline): DFQATT, SNEGSKA (reference sequence). V was pared by 6 bases and J by 0 bases, with 11 bases between. The CDR3 has 14 residues. CDR3: CSAPQGATNEKLFF. DNA for the CDR3: TGCAGTGCACCACAGGGAGCAACTAATGAAAAACTGTTTTTT.

V and J are TRBV10-2 and TRBJ2-4, with TRBD2 matching over 8 bases. CDR3 length equals 16 residues. Germline CDR1 and CDR2: WSHSY and SAAADI. J lost 2 bases, V lost 4 bases, and 7 bases had no gene match. The DNA of the CDR3 is TGCGCCAGCAGTGCCCTAACTAGCGGCACCAAAAACATTCAGTACTTC. This translates into CASSALTSGTKNIQYF.